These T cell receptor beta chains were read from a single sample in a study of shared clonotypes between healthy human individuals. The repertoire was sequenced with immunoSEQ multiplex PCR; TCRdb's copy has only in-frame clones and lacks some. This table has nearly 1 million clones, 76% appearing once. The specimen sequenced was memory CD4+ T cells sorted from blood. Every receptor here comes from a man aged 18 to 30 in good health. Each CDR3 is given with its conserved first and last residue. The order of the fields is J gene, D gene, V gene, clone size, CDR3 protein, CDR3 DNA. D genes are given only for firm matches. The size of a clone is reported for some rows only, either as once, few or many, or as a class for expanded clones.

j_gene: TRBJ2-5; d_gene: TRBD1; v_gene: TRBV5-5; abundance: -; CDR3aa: CASSLETTGIQETQYF; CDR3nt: TGTGCCAGCAGCTTGGAGACGACAGGGATACAAGAGACCCAGTACTTC
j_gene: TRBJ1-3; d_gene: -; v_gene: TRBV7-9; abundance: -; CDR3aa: CASSLGGSAKAGNTIYF; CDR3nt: TGTGCCAGCAGCTTAGGAGGTTCGGCCAAAGCAGGAAACACCATATATTTT
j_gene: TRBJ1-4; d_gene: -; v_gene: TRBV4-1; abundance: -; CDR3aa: CASSPPGDVYEKLFF; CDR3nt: TGCGCCAGCAGCCCTCCGGGGGATGTTTATGAAAAACTGTTTTTT
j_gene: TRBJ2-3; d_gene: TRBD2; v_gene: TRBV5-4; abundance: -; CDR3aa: CASRAGTSTPDTQYF; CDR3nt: TGTGCCAGCAGGGCCGGGACTAGCACCCCAGATACGCAGTATTTT
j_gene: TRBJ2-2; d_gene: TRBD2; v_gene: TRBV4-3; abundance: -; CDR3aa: CASSQGSGTHTGELFF; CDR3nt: TGCGCCAGCAGCCAAGGTAGCGGGACCCACACCGGGGAGCTGTTTTTT
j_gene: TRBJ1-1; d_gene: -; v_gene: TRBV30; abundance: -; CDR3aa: CAWSVGTFSAEAFF; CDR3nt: TGTGCCTGGAGTGTCGGGACATTCAGCGCTGAAGCTTTCTTT
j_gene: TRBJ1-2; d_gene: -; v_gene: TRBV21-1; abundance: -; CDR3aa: CASSSVTGYGYGYTF; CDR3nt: TGTGCCAGCAGCAGCGTAACAGGGTATGGCTATGGCTACACCTTC
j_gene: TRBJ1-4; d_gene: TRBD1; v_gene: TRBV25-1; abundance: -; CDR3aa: CASSLPQGGEKLFF; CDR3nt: TGTGCCAGCAGTCTCCCCCAGGGGGGCGAAAAACTGTTTTTT
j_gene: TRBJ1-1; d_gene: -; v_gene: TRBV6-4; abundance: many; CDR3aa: CASSPGGTNTEAFF; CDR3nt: TGTGCCAGCAGTCCCGGGGGGACGAACACTGAAGCTTTCTTT
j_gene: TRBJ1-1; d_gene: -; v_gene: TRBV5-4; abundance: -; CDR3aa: CASSLGPKTAKNTEAFF; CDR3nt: TGTGCCAGCAGCTTGGGCCCCAAGACAGCCAAGAACACTGAAGCTTTCTTT
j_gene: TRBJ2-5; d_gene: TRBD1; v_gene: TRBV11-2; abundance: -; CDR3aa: CASSLRLGQQETQYF; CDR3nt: TGTGCCAGCAGCTTAAGGCTGGGACAGCAAGAGACCCAGTACTTC
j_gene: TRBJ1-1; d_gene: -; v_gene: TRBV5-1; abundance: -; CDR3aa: CASSPGQPGEAFF; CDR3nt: TGCGCCAGCAGCCCAGGACAGCCCGGCGAAGCTTTCTTT
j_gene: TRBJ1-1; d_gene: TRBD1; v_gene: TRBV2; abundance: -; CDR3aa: CASTGQGMKSTEAFF; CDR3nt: TGTGCCAGCACCGGACAGGGTATGAAGAGCACTGAAGCTTTCTTT
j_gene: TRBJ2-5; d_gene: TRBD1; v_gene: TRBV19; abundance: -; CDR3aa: CASSPTGEWETQYF; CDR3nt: TGTGCCAGTAGTCCGACAGGGGAATGGGAGACCCAGTACTTC
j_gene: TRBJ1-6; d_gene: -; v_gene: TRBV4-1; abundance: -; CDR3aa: CASSPFRDTNSPLHF; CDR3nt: TGCGCCAGCAGCCCGTTCCGGGACACAAATTCACCCCTCCACTTT
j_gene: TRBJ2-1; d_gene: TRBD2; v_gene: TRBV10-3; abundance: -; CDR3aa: CAISESSGGVYNEQFF; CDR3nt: TGTGCCATCAGTGAGTCCTCGGGAGGGGTTTACAATGAGCAGTTCTTC
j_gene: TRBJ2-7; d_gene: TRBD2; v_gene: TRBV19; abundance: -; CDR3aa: CASSPAGGLGTYEQYF; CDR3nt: TGTGCCAGTAGTCCCGCCGGGGGGTTAGGAACCTACGAGCAGTACTTC
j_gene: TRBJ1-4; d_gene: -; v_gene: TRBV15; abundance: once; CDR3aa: CATSRDQWRRGPNEKLFF; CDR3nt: TGTGCCACCAGCAGAGATCAATGGAGAAGAGGCCCCAATGAAAAACTGTTTTTT
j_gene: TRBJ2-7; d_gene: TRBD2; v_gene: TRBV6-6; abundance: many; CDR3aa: CASSRTSLSYEQYF; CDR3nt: TGTGCCAGCAGTCGGACTAGCCTATCTTACGAGCAGTACTTC
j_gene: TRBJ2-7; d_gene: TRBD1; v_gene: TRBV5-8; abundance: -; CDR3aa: CASSTQGSGYEQYF; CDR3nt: TGTGCCAGCAGCACACAGGGGTCTGGCTACGAGCAGTACTTC
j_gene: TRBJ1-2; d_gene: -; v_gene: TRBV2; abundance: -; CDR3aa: CASKRGLGYGYTF; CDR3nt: TGTGCCAGCAAGCGGGGGCTTGGCTATGGCTACACCTTC
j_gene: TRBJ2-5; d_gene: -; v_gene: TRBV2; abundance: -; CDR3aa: CASNYIFQETQYF; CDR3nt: TGTGCCAGCAACTATATATTCCAAGAGACCCAGTACTTC
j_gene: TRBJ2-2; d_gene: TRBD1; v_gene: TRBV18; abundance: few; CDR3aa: CASSLGQGNTGELFF; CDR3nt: TGTGCCAGCTCACTTGGACAGGGGAACACCGGGGAGCTGTTTTTT
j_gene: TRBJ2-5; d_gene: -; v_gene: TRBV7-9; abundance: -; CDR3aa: CASSLGLAGQETQYF; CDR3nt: TGTGCCAGCAGCTTAGGTTTGGCAGGGCAAGAGACCCAGTACTTC
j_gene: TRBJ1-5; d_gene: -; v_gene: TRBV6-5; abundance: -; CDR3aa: CASNGKANQPQHF; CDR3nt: TGTGCCAGCAATGGGAAGGCAAATCAGCCCCAGCATTTT
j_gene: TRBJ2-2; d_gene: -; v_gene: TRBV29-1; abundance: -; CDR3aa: CSVRKGPGELFF; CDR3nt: TGCAGCGTGCGAAAAGGGCCCGGGGAGCTGTTTTTT
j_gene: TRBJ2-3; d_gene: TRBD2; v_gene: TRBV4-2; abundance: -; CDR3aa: CASTRTSGATDTQYF; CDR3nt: TGTGCCAGCACCCGGACTAGCGGGGCCACAGATACGCAGTATTTT
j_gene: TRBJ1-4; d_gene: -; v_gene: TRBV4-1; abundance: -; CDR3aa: CASSQDPDRRNEKLFF; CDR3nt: TGCGCCAGCAGCCAAGATCCCGACAGACGTAATGAAAAACTGTTTTTT
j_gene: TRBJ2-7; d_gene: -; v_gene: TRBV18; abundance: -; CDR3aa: CASSPQTGSYEQYF; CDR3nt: TGTGCCAGCTCACCACAAACCGGGAGCTACGAGCAGTACTTC
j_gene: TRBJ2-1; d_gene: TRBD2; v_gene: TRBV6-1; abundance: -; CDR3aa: CASSTSALSYNEQFF; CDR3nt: TGTGCCAGTTCAACTAGCGCCCTATCCTACAATGAGCAGTTCTTC
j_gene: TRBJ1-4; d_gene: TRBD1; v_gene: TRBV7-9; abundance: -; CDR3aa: CASSRDRGNEKLFF; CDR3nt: TGTGCCAGCAGCCGGGACAGGGGTAATGAAAAACTGTTTTTT
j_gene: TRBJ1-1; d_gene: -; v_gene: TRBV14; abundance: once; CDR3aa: CASSQVSQGGTEAFF; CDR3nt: TGTGCCAGCAGCCAAGTGTCCCAAGGGGGCACTGAAGCTTTCTTT
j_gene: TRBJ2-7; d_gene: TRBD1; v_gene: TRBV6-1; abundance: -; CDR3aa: CASRTGGTGVYEQYF; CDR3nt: TGTGCCAGCAGAACCGGCGGGACAGGCGTCTACGAGCAGTACTTC
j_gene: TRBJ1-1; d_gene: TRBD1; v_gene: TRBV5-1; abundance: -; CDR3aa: CASSPGTGATSEAFF; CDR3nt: TGCGCCAGCAGTCCCGGGACAGGGGCGACGAGTGAAGCTTTCTTT
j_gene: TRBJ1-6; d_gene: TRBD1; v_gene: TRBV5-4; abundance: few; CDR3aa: CASSLDRGPVSPLHF; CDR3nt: TGTGCCAGCAGTTTAGACAGGGGGCCGGTTTCACCCCTCCACTTT
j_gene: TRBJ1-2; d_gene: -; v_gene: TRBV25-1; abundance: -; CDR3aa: CASSDSARLYGYTF; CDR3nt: TGTGCCAGCAGTGATTCGGCCAGGCTCTATGGCTACACCTTC
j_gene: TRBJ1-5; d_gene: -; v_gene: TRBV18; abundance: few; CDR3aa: CASSQLPGLSNQPQHF; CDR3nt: TGTGCCAGCTCACAACTCCCCGGACTTAGCAATCAGCCCCAGCATTTT
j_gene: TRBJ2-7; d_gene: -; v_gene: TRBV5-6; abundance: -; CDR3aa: CASSLGGVSYEQYF; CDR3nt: TGTGCCAGCAGCTTGGGGGGAGTAAGCTACGAGCAGTACTTC
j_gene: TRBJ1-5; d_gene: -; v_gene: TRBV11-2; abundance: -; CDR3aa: CASSLDGVDQPQHF; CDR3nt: TGTGCCAGCAGCTTAGATGGGGTGGATCAGCCCCAGCATTTT
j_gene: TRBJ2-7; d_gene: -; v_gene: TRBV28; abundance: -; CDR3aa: CASSSRTAPSSYEQYF; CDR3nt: TGTGCCAGCAGTTCCAGGACAGCCCCGAGCTCCTACGAGCAGTACTTC
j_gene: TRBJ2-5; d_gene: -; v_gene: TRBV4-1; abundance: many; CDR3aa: CASSQGPWETQYF; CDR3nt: TGCGCCAGCAGCCAAGGACCCTGGGAGACCCAGTACTTC
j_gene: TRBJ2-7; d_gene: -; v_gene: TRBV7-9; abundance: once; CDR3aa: CASSLGATSPYEQYF; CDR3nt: TGTGCCAGCAGCTTAGGGGCCACGTCACCCTACGAGCAGTACTTC